One T cell receptor (beta chain) is described in this entry. Reverse transcription of 0.5 to 1 ug RNA was carried out with random hexamers. TCRdb independently ran MiXCR on the immunoSEQ multiplex PCR reads; one entry per CDR3 protein. Of 110,000 or so distinct CDR3 sequences detected, 90% to 95% appear once; the ten largest clones hold 0.093%. This sample is part of a study of CD8 T cells in Susac syndrome. CDR3 length equals 15 residues. CDR1 and CDR2 from the germline V gene are ENHRY and SYGVKD. V was clipped by 3 bases and J by 4 bases; unmatched bases: 9. The sequence derives from a human donor with multiple sclerosis. The chain links TRBV10-3 to TRBJ2-7; TRBD2 matches 7 bases. Source material: CD4+ T cells from PBMCs. The CDR3 loop reads CAISDSGTTIYEQYF. The DNA for the CDR3 is TGTGCCATCAGTGACTCCGGGACTACCATTTACGAGCAGTACTTC.